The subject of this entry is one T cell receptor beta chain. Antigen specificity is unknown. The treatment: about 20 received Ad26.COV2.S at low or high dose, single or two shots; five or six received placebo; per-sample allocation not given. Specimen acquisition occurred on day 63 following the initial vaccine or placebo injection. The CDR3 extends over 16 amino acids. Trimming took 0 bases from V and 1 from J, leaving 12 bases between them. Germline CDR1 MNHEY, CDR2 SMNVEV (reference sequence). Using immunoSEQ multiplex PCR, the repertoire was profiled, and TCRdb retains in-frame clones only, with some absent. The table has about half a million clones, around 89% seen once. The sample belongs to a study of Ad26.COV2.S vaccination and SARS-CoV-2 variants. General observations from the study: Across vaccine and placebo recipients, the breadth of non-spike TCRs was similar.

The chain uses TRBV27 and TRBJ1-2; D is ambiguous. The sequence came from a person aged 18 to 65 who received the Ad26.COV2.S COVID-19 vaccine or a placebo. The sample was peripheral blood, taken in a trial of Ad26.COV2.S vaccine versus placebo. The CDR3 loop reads CASSLSAVPINYGYTF. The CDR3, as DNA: TGTGCCAGCAGTTTATCGGCCGTTCCGATTAACTATGGCTACACCTTC.